This TCR beta chain was observed in a study of blood T cell repertoires in COVID-19 (dated by TCRdb to the early 2020s). Turning to the overall study: Samples covering the acute and convalescent phases of COVID-19 were provided by collaborators in the United States, Italy and Spain. The prospective study material was composed of cDNA or gDNA derived from T cells, B-cell-depleted T cells, or PBMCs. The dataset comprised deeply sampled blood TCRbeta repertoires from subjects exposed to, actively infected with, or recovered from COVID-19. The repertoires were released in a freely available public database meant as a resource for research on the immune response to SARS-CoV-2. Samples came from the ongoing ImmuneRACE study (first 160 participants) plus 1,254 subjects from 6 global collaborators. Nearly every sample came with metadata listing a de-identified subject ID, COVID-19 status, age in years and sex. Where available, HLA class I and class II types were obtained from metadata supplied by the sample provider rather than from assay-based typing. The paper as a whole reports these results and caveats: Clinical and demographic metadata were provided uncurated, with the amount varying by source and participant.

Each collaborating institution followed its own protocols to collect whole blood in K2EDTA tubes. For TCRbeta analysis, collaborators shipped samples as frozen whole blood, isolated PBMCs, or DNA extracted from either of those sample types. Relative to germline, V is 2 bases shorter and J is 0 bases shorter, with 9 bases between their ends. The CDR3 starts with the cysteine, ends with the phenylalanine, and has 15 residues. The read is trimmed to its CDR3 DNA, 45 bases read in frame from base 1. CDR1 and CDR2 (SGHVS, FNYEAQ) derive from the germline V gene. About this clone: Its antigen is unknown. No much larger clone exists at a distance of one base, and base qualities are not known.

TCRbeta CDR3 regions were amplified from genomic DNA using the immunoSEQ Assay, a bias-controlled multiplex PCR. Per the source publication's procedure: Nucleated cell counts per sample were estimated from amplification of reference gene primers within the assay. To quantify the absolute abundance of each unique TCRbeta CDR3 rearrangement, sequence reads were collapsed and filtered. For each sample, productive Simpson clonality was calculated as the square root of Simpson's diversity index over productive rearrangements. TCRdb carries this immuneACCESS record with in-frame sequences only. Its versions omit some clonotypes, under half of them owing to an unresolved V gene in the studies checked, with the rest unexplained. V and J calls and clone size are copied from that table; D and trimming were computed from the DNA. The sample has under 150,000 clones on record, about 89% of them singletons. Over 2% of the sample is held by the ten biggest clonotypes.

The chain is assembled from TRBV7-6 and TRBJ2-3, with TRBD1 tentatively as D gene (6 bases match). Sequenced: peripheral blood. This TCR was sampled from a man in his fifties with active COVID-19. The nucleotide sequence reads as follows: TGTGCCAGCAGCTTACGAGGGGGAAGCACAGATACGCAGTATTTT. It is translated as CASSLRGGSTDTQYF. With the portions outside the CDR3 filled from the reference TRBV7-6 and TRBJ2-3 genes, the complete variable region becomes GAGVSQSPRYKVTKRGQDVALRCDPISGHVSLYWYRQALGQGPEFLTYFNYEAQQDKSGLPNDRFSAERPEGSISTLTIQRTEQRDSAMYRCASSLRGGSTDTQYFGPGTRLTVL.